One sample yielded the 21 T cell receptor beta chains listed below, sequenced in a study of blood T cell repertoires in COVID-19 (TCRdb year 2020). Receptor libraries were prepared by the immunoSEQ multiplex PCR assay. TCRdb took over this immuneACCESS table, retaining in-frame rearrangements with V and J assigned. Such tables are incomplete; in checked studies, under half of the missing clones stem from an unresolved V gene, and the remainder is unexplained. The sample table holds more than 85,000 clones, of which more than 70% were seen once. About 18% of the sample comes from the top ten. The sequencing sample was made of peripheral blood. These receptors were taken from a human donor in a cohort sampled during active COVID-19.

V gene TRBV7-9 combines with J gene TRBJ2-1; D may be TRBD1 (6 bases). This CDR3 region has 15 residues. The V gene lost 5 bases and the J gene lost 3 bases, with 14 bases spanning the gap. Germline values: CDR1 SEHNR, CDR2 FQNEAQ (reference sequence). The CDR3 loop reads CASSLQGQIYNEQFF. CDR3 nucleotide sequence: TGTGCCAGCAGCCTACAAGGACAGATCTACAATGAGCAGTTCTTC.

The chain links TRBV2 to TRBJ1-1; no clear D gene. The CDR3 covers 13 residues. Germline CDR1 SNHLY, CDR2 FYNNEI. The V and J ends lost 1 base and 3 bases respectively, with 6 bases between them. DNA for the CDR3: TGTGCCAGCAGTGAAGGCAGATACACTGAAGCTTTCTTT. This sequence encodes CASSEGRYTEAFF.

The V call is TRBV29-1, the J call TRBJ1-1; 8 nucleotides agree with TRBD1. After removal of 7 bases from V and 7 bases from J, the junction contained 8 bases not matched to a gene. CDR3 length: 12 amino acids. CDR1 and CDR2 from the germline V gene are SQVTM and ANQGSEA. CDR3 protein: CSALTQGGEAFF. The CDR3 DNA is TGCAGCGCCCTAACACAGGGGGGTGAAGCTTTCTTT.

The chain uses TRBV4-3 and TRBJ2-3, with 7 positions matching TRBD1. Germline trimming cut 0 bases from V and 8 bases from J; bases unmatched to any gene: 5. The CDR3 covers 14 residues. Germline V lookup: CDR1 LGHNA, CDR2 YSLEER. CDR3 bases: TGCGCCAGCAGCCAAGAAGGGGGCCTCGTTACGCAGTATTTT. Residues: CASSQEGGLVTQYF.

The J gene is TRBJ1-4, the V gene TRBV7-9; 8 positions match TRBD1. V gave up 2 bases and J gave up 2 bases; unmatched junction bases: 1. CDR1 SEHNR and CDR2 FQNEAQ come from the germline V gene (reference sequence). The CDR3 loop spans 15 amino acids. The CDR3 region is CASSLRTGTNEKLFF. The CDR3 DNA is TGTGCCAGCAGCTTACGGACAGGGACTAATGAAAAACTGTTTTTT.

This clone was recorded only once. V gene TRBV11-2 combines with J gene TRBJ2-1, with TRBD1 matching 11 bases. CDR1 SGHAT and CDR2 FQNNGV come from the germline V gene. V lost 8 bases to trimming and J lost 7 bases; unmatched junction nucleotides: 10. This CDR3 contains 15 residues. The CDR3: CASGQGAGIGNEQFF. The CDR3 DNA follows: TGTGCCAGCGGACAGGGGGCAGGTATTGGGAATGAGCAGTTCTTC.

The rearrangement joins TRBV5-1 to TRBJ2-3; 15 positions match TRBD2. The CDR3 has 16 amino acids. V gave up 4 bases and J gave up 6 bases; unmatched junction bases: 6. The germline V gene has CDR1 SGHRS and CDR2 YFSETQ. The CDR3 here is CASSPGTSGGPDTQYF. The CDR3 DNA reads as TGCGCCAGCAGCCCCGGGACTAGCGGGGGGCCCGATACGCAGTATTTT. The complete variable domain, with remaining parts taken from reference TRBV5-1 and TRBJ2-3, reads KAGVTQTPRYLIKTRGQQVTLSCSPISGHRSVSWYQQTPGQGLQFLFEYFSETQRNKGNFPGRFSGRQFSNSRSEMNVSTLELGDSALYLCASSPGTSGGPDTQYFGPGTRLTVL.

The gene calls are TRBV4-1 and TRBJ2-7; D may be TRBD2 (7 bases). CDR3 length: 15 residues. V dropped 0 bases and J dropped 4 bases, with 13 bases sitting between them. The germline V gene has CDR1 MGHRA and CDR2 YSYEKL. The CDR3 DNA follows: TGCGCCAGCAGCCAAGAAGTAGGGGGGGGTTACGAGCAGTACTTC. It specifies CASSQEVGGGYEQYF.

This chain connects TRBV3-1 (or the pseudogene TRBV3-2) to TRBJ2-2; D is undetermined. CDR1 is LGHDT, CDR2 YNNKEL, per germline (reference sequence). The CDR3 runs to 14 residues. The V gene lost 4 bases and the J gene lost 4 bases, with 10 bases spanning the gap. For the CDR3, the DNA is TGTGCCAGCAGCCCCCCGTACAGCACCGGGGAGCTGTTTTTT. Its translation is CASSPPYSTGELFF.

This chain connects TRBV6-5 to TRBJ1-2; D unclear. The CDR3 spans 12 residues. The V end lost 6 bases, the J end lost 7 bases, and 12 bases lay between the germline ends. Germline V gives CDR1 MNHEY, CDR2 SVGAGI. CDR3 sequence (DNA): TGTGCCAGCAGGGCCGGAGGGAGTGGCTACACCTTC. Residues: CASRAGGSGYTF.

The chain is built from TRBV2 and TRBJ1-2, with 10 bases lining up with TRBD1. Trimming at V came to 6 bases and at J to 4 bases, leaving 14 bases not matched to a gene. The CDR3 is 17 amino acids. CDR1 and CDR2 from the germline V gene are SNHLY and FYNNEI. The CDR3 loop is CASRDRDRGPYAYGYTF. CDR3 nucleotide sequence: TGTGCCAGCAGAGACCGGGACAGGGGCCCCTATGCCTATGGCTACACCTTC. The full variable domain, rest sourced from reference TRBV2 and TRBJ1-2, is EPEVTQTPSHQVTQMGQEVILRCVPISNHLYFYWYRQILGQKVEFLVSFYNNEISEKSEIFDDQFSVERPDGSNFTLKIRSTKLEDSAMYFCASRDRDRGPYAYGYTFGSGTRLTVV.

The V and J genes are TRBV7-3 and TRBJ2-5; 7 bases are a match to TRBD2. The ends lost 2 bases at V and 3 bases at J; junction bases unmatched: 6. Looked up from germline, CDR1 is SGHTA and CDR2 is FQGTGA. This CDR3 spans 15 amino acids. The CDR3 sequence: CASSLWGAGKETQYF. Written as DNA, the CDR3 is TGTGCCAGCAGCTTATGGGGAGCGGGGAAAGAGACCCAGTACTTC.

This sequence joins TRBV5-1 and TRBJ1-4; a possible D gene is TRBD1 (6 bases). V was trimmed by 4 bases and J by 8 bases, leaving 18 bases between them. This CDR3 region has 15 residues. The germline V gene encodes CDR1 SGHRS and CDR2 YFSETQ. CDR3 amino acids: CASSMGGRQDEKLFF. In DNA form, the CDR3 reads TGCGCCAGCAGCATGGGGGGGCGACAGGACGAAAAACTGTTTTTT.

The CDR3 DNA reads as TGTGCCAGCAGATATACAGCGGGCACCGGGGAGCTGTTTTTT. Encoded protein: CASRYTAGTGELFF. V and J are TRBV7-3 and TRBJ2-2, with a possible D match to TRBD2 (6 bases). Germline CDR1 is SGHTA and CDR2 is FQGTGA. The CDR3 runs to 14 residues. V was shortened by 6 bases and J by 4 bases, with 12 bases between the two germline ends. Drawing the rest from reference TRBV7-3 and TRBJ2-2, the complete variable domain is GAGVSQTPSNKVTEKGKYVELRCDPISGHTALYWYRQSLGQGPEFLIYFQGTGAADDSGLPNDRFFAVRPEGSVSTLKIQRTERGDSAVYLCASRYTAGTGELFFGEGSRLTVL.

The gene calls are TRBV12-3 or TRBV12-4 and TRBJ1-2; D gene unclear. With 8 bases removed from V and 8 bases from J, the gap between germline ends came to 18 bases. This CDR3 contains 13 residues. The CDR3 is CASGDRLEGGYTF. The CDR3 DNA reads TGTGCCAGCGGAGACCGACTAGAAGGGGGCTACACCTTC.

This clone was picked up one time. V and J are TRBV7-3 and TRBJ2-1; possible D gene TRBD2, 6 bases. V was trimmed by 6 bases and J by 2 bases, leaving 17 bases between them. CDR1 and CDR2 (germline): SGHTA, FQGTGA. The CDR3 is 16 amino acids. Here the CDR3 DNA reads TGTGCCAGCAGTTCTCGGGGTAGCGGTGCCTACAATGAGCAGTTCTTC. It is translated as CASSSRGSGAYNEQFF.

The chain joins TRBV7-3 to TRBJ2-2; D remains ambiguous. Germline CDR1 reads SGHTA; CDR2 reads FQGTGA. The V and J ends lost 6 bases and 5 bases respectively, with 10 bases between them. The CDR3 length is 13 residues. The chain's CDR3 is CASSRSRTGELFF. CDR3 sequence (DNA): TGTGCCAGCAGTCGGTCGCGGACCGGGGAGCTGTTTTTT. Complete variable domain (other parts from reference TRBV7-3 and TRBJ2-2): GAGVSQTPSNKVTEKGKYVELRCDPISGHTALYWYRQSLGQGPEFLIYFQGTGAADDSGLPNDRFFAVRPEGSVSTLKIQRTERGDSAVYLCASSRSRTGELFFGEGSRLTVL.

The chain carries TRBV25-1 and TRBJ1-1; TRBD1 is a possible D gene (6 bases). The germline V and J ends were trimmed by 6 bases and 1 base, with 9 bases remaining between them. Germline CDR1 and CDR2: MGHDK and SYGVNS. The CDR3 extends over 13 amino acids. CDR3 DNA sequence: TGTGCCAGCAGGAGGACAGAGAACACTGAAGCTTTCTTT. Translation gives CASRRTENTEAFF.

This chain uses TRBV5-6 with TRBJ1-1; D might be TRBD1 (6 bases). Trimming stripped 6 bases from V and 5 bases from J, with 26 bases between. This CDR3 region has 17 residues. CDR1 and CDR2 (germline): SGHDT, YYEEEE. CDR3 in amino acids: CASTPGNRVFSWTEAFF. For the CDR3, the DNA is TGTGCCAGCACCCCAGGAAACAGGGTTTTTTCGTGGACTGAAGCTTTCTTT.

This chain connects TRBV6-2 or TRBV6-3 to TRBJ2-2; TRBD2 aligns across 11 bases. The CDR3 runs 18 residues. The V gene's germline CDR1 is MNHEY and CDR2 SVGEGT. Trimming took 1 base from V and 6 from J; bases not matched to a gene: 10. The CDR3 nucleotides are TGTGCCAGCAGTTACTTCGGGCTAGCGGGGGGCGCGGCCGGGGAGCTGTTTTTT. Translating it yields CASSYFGLAGGAAGELFF.

The gene calls are TRBV27 and TRBJ1-4; 9 nucleotides agree with TRBD1. CDR1 MNHEY and CDR2 SMNVEV come from the germline V gene (reference sequence). This CDR3 has 15 amino acids. J was trimmed by 7 bases and V by 3 bases; bases with no gene match: 6. CDR3 sequence reads: CASSFRRTGAEKLFF. The CDR3 coding sequence is TGTGCCAGCAGTTTCCGTCGGACAGGGGCTGAAAAACTGTTTTTT.